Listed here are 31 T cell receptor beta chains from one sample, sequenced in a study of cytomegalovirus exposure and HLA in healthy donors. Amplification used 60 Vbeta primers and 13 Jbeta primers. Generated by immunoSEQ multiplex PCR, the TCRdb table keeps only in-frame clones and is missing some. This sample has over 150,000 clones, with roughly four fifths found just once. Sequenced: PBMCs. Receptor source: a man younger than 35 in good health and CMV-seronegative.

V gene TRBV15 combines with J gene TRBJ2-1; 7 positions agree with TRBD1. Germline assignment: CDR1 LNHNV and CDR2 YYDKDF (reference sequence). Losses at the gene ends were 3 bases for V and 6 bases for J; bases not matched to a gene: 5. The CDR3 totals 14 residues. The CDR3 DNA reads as TGTGCCACCAGCAGGACAGGGTCCGGCAATGAGCAGTTCTTC. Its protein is CATSRTGSGNEQFF.

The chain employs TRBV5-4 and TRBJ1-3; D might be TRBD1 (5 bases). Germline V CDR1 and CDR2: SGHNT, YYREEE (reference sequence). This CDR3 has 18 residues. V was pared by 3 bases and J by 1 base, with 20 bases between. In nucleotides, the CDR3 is TGTGCCAGCAGCTGGGAACCATTGACAGCCTCTTCTGGAAACACCATATATTTT. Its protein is CASSWEPLTASSGNTIYF.

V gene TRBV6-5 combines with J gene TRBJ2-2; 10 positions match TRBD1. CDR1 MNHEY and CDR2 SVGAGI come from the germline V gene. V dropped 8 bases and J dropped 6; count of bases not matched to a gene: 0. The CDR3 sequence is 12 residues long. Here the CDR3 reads CASGQGAGELFF. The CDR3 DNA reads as TGTGCCAGCGGACAGGGGGCCGGGGAGCTGTTTTTT.

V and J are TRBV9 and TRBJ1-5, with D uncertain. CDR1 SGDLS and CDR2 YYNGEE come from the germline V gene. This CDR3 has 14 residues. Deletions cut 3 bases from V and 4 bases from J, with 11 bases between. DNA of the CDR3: TGTGCCAGCAGCGCTGCCCCCTATAATCAGCCCCAGCATTTT. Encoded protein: CASSAAPYNQPQHF.

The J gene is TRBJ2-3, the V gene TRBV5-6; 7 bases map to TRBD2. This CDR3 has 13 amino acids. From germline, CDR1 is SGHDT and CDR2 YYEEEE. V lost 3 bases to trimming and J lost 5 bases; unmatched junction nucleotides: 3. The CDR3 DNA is TGTGCCAGCAGCTGGGGGGGGGAAGATACGCAGTATTTT. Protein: CASSWGGEDTQYF.

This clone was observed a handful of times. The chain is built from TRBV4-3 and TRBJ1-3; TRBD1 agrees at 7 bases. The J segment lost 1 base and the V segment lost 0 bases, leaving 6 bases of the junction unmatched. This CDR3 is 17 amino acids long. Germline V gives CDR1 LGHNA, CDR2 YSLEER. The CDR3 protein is CASSQEGGGASGNTIYF. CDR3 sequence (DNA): TGCGCCAGCAGCCAAGAAGGAGGGGGCGCGTCTGGAAACACCATATATTTT.

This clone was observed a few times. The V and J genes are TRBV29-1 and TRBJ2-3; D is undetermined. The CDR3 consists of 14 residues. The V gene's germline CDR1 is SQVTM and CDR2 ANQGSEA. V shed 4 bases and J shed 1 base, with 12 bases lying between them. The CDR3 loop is CSVAYGQGTDTQYF. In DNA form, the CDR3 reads TGCAGCGTTGCCTACGGCCAGGGCACAGATACGCAGTATTTT.

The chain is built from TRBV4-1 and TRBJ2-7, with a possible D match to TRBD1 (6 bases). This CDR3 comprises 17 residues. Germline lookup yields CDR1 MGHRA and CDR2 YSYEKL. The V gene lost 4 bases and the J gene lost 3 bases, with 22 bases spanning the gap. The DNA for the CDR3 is TGCGCCAGCAGCCCAGGCCCACACAGGGAATCTTACTACGAGCAGTACTTC. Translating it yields CASSPGPHRESYYEQYF.

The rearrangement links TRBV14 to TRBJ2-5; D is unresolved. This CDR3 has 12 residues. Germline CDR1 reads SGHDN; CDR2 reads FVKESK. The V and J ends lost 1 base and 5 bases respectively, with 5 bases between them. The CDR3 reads CASSQVLETQYF. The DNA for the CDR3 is TGTGCCAGCAGCCAAGTATTGGAGACCCAGTACTTC.

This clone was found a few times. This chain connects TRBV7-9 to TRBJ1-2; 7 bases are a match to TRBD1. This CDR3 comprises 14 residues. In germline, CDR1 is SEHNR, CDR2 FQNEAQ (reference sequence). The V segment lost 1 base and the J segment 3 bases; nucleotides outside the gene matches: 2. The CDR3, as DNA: TGTGCCAGCAGCTTAGGGGGACAGCACTATGGCTACACCTTC. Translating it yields CASSLGGQHYGYTF.

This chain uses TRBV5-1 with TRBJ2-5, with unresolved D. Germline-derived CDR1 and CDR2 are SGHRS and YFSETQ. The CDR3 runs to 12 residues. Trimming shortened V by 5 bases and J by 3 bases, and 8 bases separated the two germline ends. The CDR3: CASRYREETQYF. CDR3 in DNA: TGCGCCAGCAGGTACAGAGAAGAGACCCAGTACTTC. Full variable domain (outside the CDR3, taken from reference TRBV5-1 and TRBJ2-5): KAGVTQTPRYLIKTRGQQVTLSCSPISGHRSVSWYQQTPGQGLQFLFEYFSETQRNKGNFPGRFSGRQFSNSRSEMNVSTLELGDSALYLCASRYREETQYFGPGTRLLVL.

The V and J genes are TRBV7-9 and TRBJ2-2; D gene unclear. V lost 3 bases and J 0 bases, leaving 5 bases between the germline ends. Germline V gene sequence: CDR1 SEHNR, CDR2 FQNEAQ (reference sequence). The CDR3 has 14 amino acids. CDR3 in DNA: TGTGCCAGCAGCTTGTTCGCGAACACCGGGGAGCTGTTTTTT. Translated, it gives CASSLFANTGELFF.

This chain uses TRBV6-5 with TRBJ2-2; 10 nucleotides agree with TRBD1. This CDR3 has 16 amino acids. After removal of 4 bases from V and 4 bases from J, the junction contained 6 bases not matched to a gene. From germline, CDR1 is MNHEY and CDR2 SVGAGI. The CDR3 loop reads CASSFGTGVGTGELFF. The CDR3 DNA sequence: TGTGCCAGCAGTTTCGGGACAGGGGTGGGCACCGGGGAGCTGTTTTTT.

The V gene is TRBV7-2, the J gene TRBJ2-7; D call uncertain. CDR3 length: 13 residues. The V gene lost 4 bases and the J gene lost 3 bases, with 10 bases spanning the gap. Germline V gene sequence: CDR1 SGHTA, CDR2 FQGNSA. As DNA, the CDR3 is TGTGCCAGCAGCTCACTTGTCCGCTACGAGCAGTACTTC. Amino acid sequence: CASSSLVRYEQYF.

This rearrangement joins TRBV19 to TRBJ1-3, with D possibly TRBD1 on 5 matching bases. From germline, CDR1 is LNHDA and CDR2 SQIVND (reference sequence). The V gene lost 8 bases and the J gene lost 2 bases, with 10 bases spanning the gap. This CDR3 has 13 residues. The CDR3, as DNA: TGTGCCAGTTCCGGGGGTCCTGGAAACACCATATATTTT. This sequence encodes CASSGGPGNTIYF. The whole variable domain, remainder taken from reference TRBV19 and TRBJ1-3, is DGGITQSPKYLFRKEGQNVTLSCEQNLNHDAMYWYRQDPGQGLRLIYYSQIVNDFQKGDIAEGYSVSREKKESFPLTVTSAQKNPTAFYLCASSGGPGNTIYFGEGSWLTVV.

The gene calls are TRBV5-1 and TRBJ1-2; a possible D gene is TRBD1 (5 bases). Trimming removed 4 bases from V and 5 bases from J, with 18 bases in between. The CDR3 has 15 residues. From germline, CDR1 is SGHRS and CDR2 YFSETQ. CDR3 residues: CASSATGTYPYGYTF. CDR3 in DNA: TGCGCCAGCAGCGCTACCGGGACTTACCCTTATGGCTACACCTTC.

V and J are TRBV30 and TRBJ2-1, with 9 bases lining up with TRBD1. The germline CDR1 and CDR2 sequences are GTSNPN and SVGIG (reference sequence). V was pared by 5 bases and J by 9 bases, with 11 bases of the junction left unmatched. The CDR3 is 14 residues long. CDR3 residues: CAWAPGPQGAEQFF. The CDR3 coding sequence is TGTGCCTGGGCCCCTGGGCCACAGGGGGCTGAGCAGTTCTTC.

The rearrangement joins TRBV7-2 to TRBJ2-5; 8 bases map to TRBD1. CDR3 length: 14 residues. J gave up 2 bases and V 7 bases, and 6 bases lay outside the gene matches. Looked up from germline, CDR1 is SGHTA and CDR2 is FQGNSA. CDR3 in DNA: TGTGCCAGCAACCGGGACAGGCAACAAGAGACCCAGTACTTC. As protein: CASNRDRQQETQYF. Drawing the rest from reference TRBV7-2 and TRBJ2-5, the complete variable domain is GAGVSQSPSNKVTEKGKDVELRCDPISGHTALYWYRQSLGQGLEFLIYFQGNSAPDKSGLPSDRFSAERTGGSVSTLTIQRTQQEDSAVYLCASNRDRQQETQYFGPGTRLLVL.

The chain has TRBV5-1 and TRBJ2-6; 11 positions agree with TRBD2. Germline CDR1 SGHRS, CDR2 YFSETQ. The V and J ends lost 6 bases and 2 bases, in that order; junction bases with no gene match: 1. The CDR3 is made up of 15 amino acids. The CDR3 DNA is TGCGCCAGCACACTAGCGGGAGCTGGGGCCAACGTCCTGACTTTC. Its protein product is CASTLAGAGANVLTF. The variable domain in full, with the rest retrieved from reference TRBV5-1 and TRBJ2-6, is KAGVTQTPRYLIKTRGQQVTLSCSPISGHRSVSWYQQTPGQGLQFLFEYFSETQRNKGNFPGRFSGRQFSNSRSEMNVSTLELGDSALYLCASTLAGAGANVLTFGAGSRLTVL.

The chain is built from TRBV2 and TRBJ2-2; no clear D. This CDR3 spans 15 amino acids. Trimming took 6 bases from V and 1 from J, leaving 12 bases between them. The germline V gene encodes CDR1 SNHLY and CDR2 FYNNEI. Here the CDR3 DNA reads TGTGCCAGCAGCCGACACTTAGGGAACACCGGGGAGCTGTTTTTT. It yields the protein CASSRHLGNTGELFF.

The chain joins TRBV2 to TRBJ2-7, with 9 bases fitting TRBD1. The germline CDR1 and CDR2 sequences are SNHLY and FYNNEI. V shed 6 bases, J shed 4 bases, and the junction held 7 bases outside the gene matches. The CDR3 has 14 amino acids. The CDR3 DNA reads TGTGCCAGCAGAGCCGGGACAGGGCCGTACGAGCAGTACTTC. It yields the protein CASRAGTGPYEQYF.

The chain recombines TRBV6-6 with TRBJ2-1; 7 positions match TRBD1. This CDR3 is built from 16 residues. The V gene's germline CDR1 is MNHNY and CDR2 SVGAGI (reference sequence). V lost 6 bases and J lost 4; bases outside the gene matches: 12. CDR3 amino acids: CASSLSPGGAYNEQFF. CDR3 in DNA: TGTGCCAGCAGCCTATCCCCAGGGGGTGCGTACAATGAGCAGTTCTTC.

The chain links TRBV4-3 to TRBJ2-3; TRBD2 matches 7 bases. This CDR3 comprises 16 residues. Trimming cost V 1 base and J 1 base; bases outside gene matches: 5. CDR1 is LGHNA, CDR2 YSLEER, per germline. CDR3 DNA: TGCGCCAGCAGCCAAGGGACGGGAGGCCGCACAGATACGCAGTATTTT. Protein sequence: CASSQGTGGRTDTQYF.

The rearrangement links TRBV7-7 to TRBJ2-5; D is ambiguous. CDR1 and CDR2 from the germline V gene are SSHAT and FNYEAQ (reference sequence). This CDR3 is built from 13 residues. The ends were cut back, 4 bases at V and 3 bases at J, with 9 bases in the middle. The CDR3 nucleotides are TGTGCCAGCAGCTCAGACTTGGAAGAGACCCAGTACTTC. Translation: CASSSDLEETQYF.

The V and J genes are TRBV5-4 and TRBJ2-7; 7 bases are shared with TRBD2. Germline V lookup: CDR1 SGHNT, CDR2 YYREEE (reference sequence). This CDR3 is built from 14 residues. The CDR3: CAWGGEEGVYEQYF. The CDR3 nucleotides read TGTGCGTGGGGGGGGGAGGAAGGGGTTTACGAGCAGTACTTC.

The CDR3 region is CASSLPGTAYEQYF. The CDR3 DNA reads TGTGCCAGCAGTCTGCCCGGGACAGCCTACGAGCAGTACTTC. The chain employs TRBV28 and TRBJ2-5, with 7 bases aligning to TRBD1. The tail of the sequence fits TRBJ2-7 better, so the J call may be wrong. This CDR3 has 14 residues. Germline loops: CDR1 MDHEN, CDR2 SYDVKM.

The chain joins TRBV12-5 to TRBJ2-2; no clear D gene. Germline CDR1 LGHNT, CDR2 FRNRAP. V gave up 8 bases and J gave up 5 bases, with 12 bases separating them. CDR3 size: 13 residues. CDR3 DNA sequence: TGTGCTAGTACACCCATTTCTACCGGGGAGCTGTTTTTT. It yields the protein CASTPISTGELFF.

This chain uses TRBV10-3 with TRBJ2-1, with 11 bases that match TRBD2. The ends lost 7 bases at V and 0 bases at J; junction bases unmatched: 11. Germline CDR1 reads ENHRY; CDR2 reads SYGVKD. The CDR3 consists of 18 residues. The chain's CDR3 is CAIKIEGLAARSYNEQFF. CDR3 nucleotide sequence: TGTGCCATCAAGATTGAGGGACTAGCGGCCCGCTCCTACAATGAGCAGTTCTTC.

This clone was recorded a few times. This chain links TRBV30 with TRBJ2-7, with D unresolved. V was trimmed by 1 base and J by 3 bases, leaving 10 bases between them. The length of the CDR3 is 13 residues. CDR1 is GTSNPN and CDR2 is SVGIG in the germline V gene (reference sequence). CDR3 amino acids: CAWSGLGFYEQYF. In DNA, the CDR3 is TGTGCCTGGAGTGGGTTGGGCTTCTACGAGCAGTACTTC.

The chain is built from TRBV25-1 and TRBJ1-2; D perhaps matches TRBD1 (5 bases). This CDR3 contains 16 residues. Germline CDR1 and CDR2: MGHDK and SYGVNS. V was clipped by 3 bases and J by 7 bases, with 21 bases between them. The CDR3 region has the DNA TGTGCCAGCAGTGACACCGAGGGAGGGGAGATGGGTGGCTACACCTTC. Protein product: CASSDTEGGEMGGYTF.

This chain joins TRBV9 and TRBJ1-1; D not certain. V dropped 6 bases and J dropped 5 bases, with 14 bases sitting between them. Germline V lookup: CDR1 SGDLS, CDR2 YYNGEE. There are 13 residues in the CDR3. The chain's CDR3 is CASIDDSGTEAFF. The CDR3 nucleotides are TGTGCCAGCATCGATGACTCCGGGACTGAAGCTTTCTTT.